This passage covers 18 T cell receptor beta chains from one sample sequenced in a study of cytomegalovirus exposure and HLA in healthy donors. Measured with immunoSEQ multiplex PCR; TCRdb has only the in-frame clones, and not every one. The table shows 150,000 to 250,000 clones, with roughly 82% occurring only once. Sequencing was performed on PBMCs. Receptor source: a woman aged 25 to 45 in good health and CMV-seropositive.

This clone came up once. V usage is TRBV28 and J usage is TRBJ1-2, with D hard to call. This CDR3 spans 14 amino acids. V gave up 6 bases and J gave up 8 bases, with 19 bases separating them. The V gene's germline CDR1 is MDHEN and CDR2 SYDVKM. The CDR3 DNA sequence: TGTGCCAGCAGCTTCAGCGGGCAAATCCGAGGCTACACCTTC. Protein product: CASSFSGQIRGYTF.

V gene TRBV6-5 combines with J gene TRBJ2-7; 10 nucleotides match TRBD1. J was trimmed by 2 bases and V by 5 bases; bases with no gene match: 3. Germline V lookup: CDR1 MNHEY, CDR2 SVGAGI. CDR3 size: 14 residues. The CDR3 spells CASSLGQGTYEQYF. The DNA of the CDR3 is TGTGCCAGCAGTCTGGGACAGGGGACCTACGAGCAGTACTTC.

This chain joins TRBV11-2 and TRBJ2-2; the match to TRBD1 covers 12 bases. Trimming cost V 5 bases and J 4 bases; bases outside gene matches: 5. Germline V lookup: CDR1 SGHAT, CDR2 FQNNGV. CDR3 size: 16 residues. The CDR3 nucleotides read TGTGCCAGCAGCCTGGGACAGGGGGCATTCACCGGGGAGCTGTTTTTT. It is translated as CASSLGQGAFTGELFF. The full variable domain, rest sourced from reference TRBV11-2 and TRBJ2-2, is EAGVAQSPRYKIIEKRQSVAFWCNPISGHATLYWYQQILGQGPKLLIQFQNNGVVDDSQLPKDRFSAERLKGVDSTLKIQPAKLEDSAVYLCASSLGQGAFTGELFFGEGSRLTVL.

This clone was counted a single time. J is TRBJ2-7 and V is TRBV28; 9 nucleotides match TRBD1. Germline CDR1 and CDR2: MDHEN and SYDVKM. The V gene end was trimmed by 2 bases and the J gene end by 3 bases; junction bases not matched to a gene: 5. CDR3 length: 15 residues. This chain's CDR3 is CASSLTGQGRYEQYF. CDR3 DNA sequence: TGTGCCAGCAGTTTAACGGGACAGGGACGCTACGAGCAGTACTTC. The full variable domain, completed using reference TRBV28 and TRBJ2-7, is DVKVTQSSRYLVKRTGEKVFLECVQDMDHENMFWYRQDPGLGLRLIYFSYDVKMKEKGDIPEGYSVSREKKERFSLILESASTNQTSMYLCASSLTGQGRYEQYFGPGTRLTVT.

This clone was detected a few times. The CDR3 spells CASSLAVGASYEQYF. The CDR3 bases are TGCGCCAGCAGCTTGGCCGTAGGGGCCTCCTACGAGCAGTACTTC. The rearrangement joins TRBV5-1 to TRBJ2-7; D possibly corresponds to TRBD1 (5 bases). Trimming pared 0 bases from V and 0 bases from J, leaving 10 bases between. CDR3 length equals 15 residues. Looked up from germline, CDR1 is SGHRS and CDR2 is YFSETQ.

This chain connects TRBV6-5 to TRBJ2-7; weak D call: TRBD2 (5 bases). The CDR3 covers 14 residues. V was clipped by 0 bases and J by 2 bases, with 8 bases between them. Looked up from germline, CDR1 is MNHEY and CDR2 is SVGAGI. The CDR3 is CASSYSGLTYEQYF. The DNA for the CDR3 is TGTGCCAGCAGTTACTCCGGACTGACCTACGAGCAGTACTTC.

V is TRBV19 and J is TRBJ2-1; TRBD2 matches 7 bases. V lost 5 bases to trimming and J lost 13 bases; unmatched junction nucleotides: 14. This CDR3 has 14 residues. CDR1 is LNHDA, CDR2 SQIVND, per germline (reference sequence). This chain's CDR3 is CASSALSRELTQFF. The DNA of the CDR3 is TGTGCCAGTAGTGCGCTCTCGCGGGAGCTTACCCAGTTCTTC.

The chain has TRBV6-5 and TRBJ2-1; 11 bases line up with TRBD2. The germline CDR1 and CDR2 sequences are MNHEY and SVGAGI. This CDR3 comprises 16 residues. The ends lost 0 bases at V and 6 bases at J; junction bases unmatched: 4. The CDR3 DNA reads TGTGCCAGCAGTTACTCGGCTAGCGGGAGGTCCAATGAGCAGTTCTTC. Amino acids: CASSYSASGRSNEQFF.

The genes are TRBV2 and TRBJ2-7; perhaps TRBD2 as D (5 bases). Germline V CDR1 and CDR2: SNHLY, FYNNEI. V lost 6 bases and J lost 7, with 10 bases in between. The CDR3 is made up of 11 amino acids. CDR3 coding DNA: TGTGCCAGCAGGGGAGTGGGGGAGCAGTACTTC. Amino acid sequence: CASRGVGEQYF.

The genes are TRBV29-1 and TRBJ2-7, with 8 bases identical to TRBD1. The CDR3 covers 12 residues. Germline loops: CDR1 SQVTM, CDR2 ANQGSEA. V lost 5 bases and J lost 7; bases outside the gene matches: 7. The CDR3 DNA follows: TGCAGCGTTCTACAGGGGGTGTGGGAGCAGTACTTC. It yields the protein CSVLQGVWEQYF.

This chain uses TRBV6-1 with TRBJ2-7; 9 nucleotides agree with TRBD2. Unmatched junction bases numbered 12, after V lost 2 bases and J lost 7 bases. This CDR3 comprises 16 residues. Germline lookup yields CDR1 MNHNS and CDR2 SASEGT. The CDR3 sequence: CASSESSGRSLMEQYF. CDR3 nucleotides: TGTGCCAGCAGTGAATCAAGCGGGAGGTCCCTGATGGAGCAGTACTTC.

The J gene is TRBJ1-3, the V gene TRBV28; no reliable D call. The CDR3 spans 12 residues. The germline gives CDR1 MDHEN, CDR2 SYDVKM. The ends were cut back, 7 bases at V and 4 bases at J, with 8 bases in the middle. As DNA, the CDR3 is TGTGCCAGCATTAACTCAGGAAACACCATATATTTT. This gives the protein CASINSGNTIYF.

This clone was recorded at least ten times. The chain combines TRBV2 with TRBJ1-2; TRBD1 matches 8 bases. The junction had 2 bases not matched to a gene; V was cut back by 6 bases and J by 5 bases. Germline lookup yields CDR1 SNHLY and CDR2 FYNNEI. The CDR3 is 12 residues long. Here the CDR3 reads CASSWDRYGYTF. CDR3 bases: TGTGCCAGCAGCTGGGACAGGTATGGCTACACCTTC.

The CDR3 spells CASSKEEGVMNTEAFF. DNA of the CDR3: TGTGCCAGCTCAAAGGAAGAGGGGGTAATGAACACTGAAGCTTTCTTT. This sequence joins TRBV18 and TRBJ1-1; D is perhaps TRBD1 (6 bases). The germline V gene encodes CDR1 KGHSH and CDR2 LQKENI. The V gene lost 5 bases and the J gene lost 0 bases, with 16 bases spanning the gap. The CDR3 loop spans 16 amino acids.

This clone was found once. The rearrangement joins TRBV6-6 to TRBJ1-2; 9 nucleotides match TRBD1. Germline-derived CDR1 and CDR2 are MNHNY and SVGAGI (reference sequence). Trimming removed 8 bases from V and 5 bases from J; junction bases left unmatched: 6. This CDR3 contains 13 residues. The CDR3 DNA reads as TGTGCCAGCCTACAGGGGGCTAGGTATGGCTACACCTTC. Protein product: CASLQGARYGYTF.

The V gene is TRBV27, the J gene TRBJ1-4; D is unclear. CDR1 and CDR2 (germline): MNHEY, SMNVEV (reference sequence). The CDR3 sequence is 15 residues long. Trimming shortened V by 2 bases and J by 3 bases, and 10 bases separated the two germline ends. The CDR3 DNA reads TGTGCCAGCAGTTTAATAGCCGGGGCTAATGAAAAACTGTTTTTT. It specifies CASSLIAGANEKLFF.

The chain links TRBV6-5 to TRBJ2-7; D is possibly TRBD2 (6 bases). With 2 bases removed from V and 6 bases from J, the gap between germline ends came to 11 bases. CDR3 length: 13 amino acids. CDR1 MNHEY and CDR2 SVGAGI come from the germline V gene. The CDR3 region is CASSYREVREQYF. The DNA of the CDR3 is TGTGCCAGCAGTTACAGGGAGGTACGCGAGCAGTACTTC.

The genes are TRBV19 and TRBJ1-1; 9 bases are a match to TRBD1. V shed 6 bases and J 3 bases; nucleotides not matched to a gene: 11. Per the germline V gene, CDR1 is LNHDA and CDR2 is SQIVND (reference sequence). The length of the CDR3 is 16 residues. CDR3 in amino acids: CASRFGQGIEYTEAFF. CDR3 in DNA: TGTGCCAGTAGGTTTGGACAGGGGATCGAGTACACTGAAGCTTTCTTT.